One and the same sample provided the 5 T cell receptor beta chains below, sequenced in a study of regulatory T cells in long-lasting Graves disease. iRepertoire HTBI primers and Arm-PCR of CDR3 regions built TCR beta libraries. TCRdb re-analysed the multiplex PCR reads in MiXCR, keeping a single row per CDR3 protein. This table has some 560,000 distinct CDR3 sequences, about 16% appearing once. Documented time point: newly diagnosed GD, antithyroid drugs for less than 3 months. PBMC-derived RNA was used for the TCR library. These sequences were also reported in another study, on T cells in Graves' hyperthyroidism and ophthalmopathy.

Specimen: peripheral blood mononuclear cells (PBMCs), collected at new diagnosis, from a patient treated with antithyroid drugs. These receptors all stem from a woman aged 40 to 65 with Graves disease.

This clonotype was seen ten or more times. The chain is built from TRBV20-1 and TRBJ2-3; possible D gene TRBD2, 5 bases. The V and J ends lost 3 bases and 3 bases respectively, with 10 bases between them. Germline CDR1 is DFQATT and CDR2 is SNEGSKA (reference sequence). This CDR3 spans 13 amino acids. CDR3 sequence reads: CSASLLVTDTQYF. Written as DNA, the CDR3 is TGCAGTGCTAGTCTACTAGTGACAGATACGCAGTATTTT.

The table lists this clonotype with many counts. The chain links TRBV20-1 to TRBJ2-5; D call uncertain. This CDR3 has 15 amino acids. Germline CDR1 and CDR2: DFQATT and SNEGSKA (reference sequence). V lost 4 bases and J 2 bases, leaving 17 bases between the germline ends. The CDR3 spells CSATGGQVLQETQYF. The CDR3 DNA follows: TGCAGTGCTACGGGTGGGCAGGTGCTACAAGAGACCCAGTACTTC.

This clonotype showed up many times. The CDR3 DNA reads TGTGCCAGCAGCACCGACCGGGACAGGGGCTACGAGCAGTACTTC. It yields the protein CASSTDRDRGYEQYF. V usage is TRBV6-1 and J usage is TRBJ2-7, with 10 bases that match TRBD1. There are 15 residues in the CDR3. J gave up 3 bases and V 6 bases, and 8 bases lay outside the gene matches. The germline CDR1 and CDR2 sequences are MNHNS and SASEGT.

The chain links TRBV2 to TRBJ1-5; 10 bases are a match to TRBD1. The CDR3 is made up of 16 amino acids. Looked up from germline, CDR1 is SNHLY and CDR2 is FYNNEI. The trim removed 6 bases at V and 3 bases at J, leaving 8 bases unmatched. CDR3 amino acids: CASRDGTGEYNQPQHF. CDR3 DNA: TGTGCCAGCAGAGACGGGACAGGGGAATACAATCAGCCCCAGCATTTT.

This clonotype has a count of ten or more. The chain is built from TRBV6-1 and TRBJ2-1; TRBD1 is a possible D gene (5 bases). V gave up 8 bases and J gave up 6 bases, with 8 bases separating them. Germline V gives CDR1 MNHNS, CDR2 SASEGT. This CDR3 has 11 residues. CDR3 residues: CASGAANEQFF. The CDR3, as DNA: TGTGCCAGCGGGGCAGCCAATGAGCAGTTCTTC.